These T cell receptor beta chains were read from a single sample in a study of vaccination and CD4 T cells after COVID-19. TCRdb re-called the PCR reads through MiXCR, storing one row per CDR3 protein. The sample holds about 14,000 distinct CDR3 sequences, roughly 71% seen once. The sequencing here drew on CD4+ T cells from blood, taken after SARS-CoV-2 vaccination. The source is a human donor who had recovered from COVID-19. Each CDR3 is given with its conserved first and last residue. The order of the fields is D gene, clone size, J gene, V gene, CDR3 protein. The D gene is left open where the match is weak. Clone size, where shown, is once, few, many, or a class for clones that have expanded.

D gene: -; clone size: -; J gene: TRBJ2-1; V gene: TRBV7-7; CDR3 protein: CASSPNTDNEQFF
D gene: -; clone size: -; J gene: TRBJ2-5; V gene: TRBV7-8; CDR3 protein: CASSLAQETQYF
D gene: TRBD1; clone size: few; J gene: TRBJ1-5; V gene: TRBV7-2; CDR3 protein: CASSLATTGEQPQHF
D gene: TRBD2; clone size: -; J gene: TRBJ2-7; V gene: TRBV20-1; CDR3 protein: CSAREASGDYEQYF
D gene: TRBD1; clone size: few; J gene: TRBJ1-5; V gene: TRBV19; CDR3 protein: CACRGPLDQPQHF
D gene: -; clone size: few; J gene: TRBJ1-1; V gene: TRBV20-1; CDR3 protein: CSARPGGVRTEAFF
D gene: -; clone size: -; J gene: TRBJ2-6; V gene: TRBV20-1; CDR3 protein: CSARDWGKPSGANVLTF
D gene: -; clone size: -; J gene: TRBJ1-4; V gene: TRBV27; CDR3 protein: CASTIPQTNEKLFF
D gene: -; clone size: -; J gene: TRBJ1-4; V gene: TRBV27; CDR3 protein: CASRDISATNEKLFF
D gene: TRBD1; clone size: once; J gene: TRBJ1-5; V gene: TRBV28; CDR3 protein: CASSDPTGHQPQHF
D gene: TRBD1; clone size: -; J gene: TRBJ1-4; V gene: TRBV2; CDR3 protein: CASRALGTARNEKLFF
D gene: -; clone size: -; J gene: TRBJ1-4; V gene: TRBV4-3; CDR3 protein: CASSQGVYNEKLFF
D gene: -; clone size: once; J gene: TRBJ2-5; V gene: TRBV11-2; CDR3 protein: CASSSRETQYF
D gene: -; clone size: -; J gene: TRBJ1-3; V gene: TRBV12-3/TRBV12-4; CDR3 protein: CASSLNGVNSGNTIYF
D gene: -; clone size: few; J gene: TRBJ1-2; V gene: TRBV7-9; CDR3 protein: CASSRDSWGYTF
D gene: -; clone size: -; J gene: TRBJ1-1; V gene: TRBV19; CDR3 protein: CASVGVGTEAFF
D gene: TRBD2; clone size: -; J gene: TRBJ2-2; V gene: TRBV20-1; CDR3 protein: CSARDSTSGKGELFF
D gene: TRBD1; clone size: -; J gene: TRBJ1-1; V gene: TRBV2; CDR3 protein: CASNRQGNTEAFF
D gene: TRBD1; clone size: -; J gene: TRBJ2-5; V gene: TRBV28; CDR3 protein: CASSLVRGRRETQYF